The 6 T cell receptor beta chains below all came from one sample that was sequenced in a study of blood T cell repertoires in COVID-19. Method: immunoSEQ multiplex PCR; TCRdb's copy keeps in-frame clones and lacks some. There are 140,000 to 150,000 clones in the sample; over 80% occur only once, and more than 4.5% lies in the top ten. The sample taken for sequencing was PBMCs or T cells enriched from blood (not recorded which). The receptors here all came from a woman in her forties or fifties who had been exposed to COVID-19.

The chain recombines TRBV10-2 with TRBJ2-1; 10 bases map to TRBD2. J lost 4 bases, V lost 8 bases, and 11 bases had no gene match. The CDR3 consists of 16 residues. Germline values: CDR1 WSHSY, CDR2 SAAADI. In nucleotides, the CDR3 is TGCGCCAGCCGACGAGCTGGGACTAGCGAGTACAATGAGCAGTTCTTC. This gives the protein CASRRAGTSEYNEQFF.

The chain couples TRBV19 to TRBJ1-6; no definite D call. The length of the CDR3 is 16 residues. The V end lost 0 bases, the J end lost 0 bases, and 6 bases lay between the germline ends. Germline CDR1 and CDR2: LNHDA and SQIVND (reference sequence). This CDR3 is CASSIEKSSYNSPLHF. CDR3 nucleotides: TGTGCCAGTAGTATAGAGAAGAGCTCCTATAATTCACCCCTCCACTTT.

CDR3 sequence reads: CASSTSTGPFF. The CDR3 DNA is TGTGCCAGCAGTACCTCGACAGGTCCTTTCTTT. The rearrangement uses TRBV12-3 or TRBV12-4 and TRBJ1-1, with D perhaps TRBD1 (6 bases). Trimming took off 5 bases at V and 12 bases at J, with 13 bases between the two ends. The CDR3 is 11 residues long.

The V call is TRBV12-3 or TRBV12-4, the J call TRBJ2-7; 7 bases agree with TRBD1. The CDR3 loop spans 13 amino acids. Trimming removed 6 bases from V and 7 bases from J; junction bases left unmatched: 9. The CDR3 sequence: CASSLTGAGEQYF. For the CDR3, the DNA is TGTGCCAGCAGCCTCACAGGGGCAGGGGAGCAGTACTTC.

The rearrangement links TRBV7-2 to TRBJ1-5; D not certain. The CDR3 length is 14 residues. Germline loops: CDR1 SGHTA, CDR2 FQGNSA. With 5 bases removed from V and 2 bases from J, the gap between germline ends came to 10 bases. The CDR3 DNA follows: TGTGCCAGCAGCCCGACCCGGGGCAATCAGCCCCAGCATTTT. This codes for CASSPTRGNQPQHF.

In its sample, this clone was seen a few times. The chain couples TRBV14 to TRBJ1-5, with D possibly TRBD1 on 5 matching bases. The CDR3 runs to 18 residues. The germline gives CDR1 SGHDN, CDR2 FVKESK. Trimming left V 7 bases short and J 1 base short, with 23 bases between. The CDR3 DNA sequence: TGTGCCAGCACCGAAGGGGTGACAGACCATGGGAGCAATCAGCCCCAGCATTTT. Amino acid sequence: CASTEGVTDHGSNQPQHF.